This T cell receptor beta chain came from a study of cytomegalovirus exposure and HLA in healthy donors. Points on this clone: Its antigen remains unknown.

PCR amplification relied on 60 Vbeta primers (plus 13 Jbeta primers). Method: immunoSEQ multiplex PCR; TCRdb's copy keeps in-frame clones and lacks some. The table includes approximately 210,000 clones, about four fifths detected once. Whole-study findings and limits: In vitro confirmation showed a few CMV-associated chains to be CMV antigen specific. Later work associated roughly 15,000 TCR beta sequences with HLA alleles at 0.05 false discovery rate.

This CDR3 has 16 residues. Trimming at V came to 1 base and at J to 4 bases, leaving 4 bases not matched to a gene. Germline V gene data show CDR1 as MNHEY and CDR2 as SVGAGI. The rearrangement links TRBV6-5 to TRBJ2-3; 11 bases fit TRBD2. Sequencing input: PBMCs. The receptor's source is a man between 18 and 29 years old in good health and CMV-seronegative. The CDR3: CASSYYTSGGSDTQYF. Here the CDR3 DNA reads TGTGCCAGCAGTTACTACACTAGCGGGGGTTCAGATACGCAGTATTTT.